This entry describes one T cell receptor (beta chain). Profiling relied on immunoSEQ multiplex PCR, and the TCRdb table lists in-frame clones only, not all of them. The sample includes about 86,000 clones, 90% to 95% of them seen just once. CDR1 is MNHEY, CDR2 SMNVEV, per germline (reference sequence). Trimming shortened V by 2 bases and J by 7 bases, and 8 bases separated the two germline ends. This CDR3 spans 13 amino acids. These data originate in a study of control samples from healthy donors and cancer patients. The chain employs TRBV27 and TRBJ2-2; no reliable D call. Sequenced sample: blood. This receptor was taken from a young woman in good health. The CDR3 nucleotides are TGTGCCAGCAGTTTACGTAGCATCGGGGAGCTGTTTTTT. Its protein is CASSLRSIGELFF.